Following are 21 T cell receptor beta chains from one sample sequenced in a study of human T cells and chemical hapten exposure. Stated time point: patch test 3, about 24 weeks after DPC sensitization. Documented treatment: therapeutic diphenylcyclopropenone sensitization with weekly scalp DPC. Using its own MiXCR run on the RACE reads, TCRdb lists one record per CDR3 protein. The sample has roughly 50,000 distinct CDR3 sequences; 9.9% are singletons. The sequencing here drew on whole blood, taken in connection with sensitization to the hapten diphenylcyclopropenone (DPC). The origin of the receptors is a woman aged 40 to 50 with alopecia areata. Some clones in this sample may be carry-over from other donors' samples.

In this sample, this clonotype turned up many times. The chain has TRBV6-6 and TRBJ2-5; either TRBD1 or TRBD2 may supply D (5 bases each). Germline loops: CDR1 MNHNY, CDR2 SVGAGI (reference sequence). The ends were cut back, 10 bases at V and 4 bases at J, with 19 bases in the middle. This CDR3 comprises 14 residues. CDR3 protein: CATAGGAAGETQYF. The CDR3 DNA follows: TGTGCCACCGCTGGTGGGGCGGCGGGAGAGACCCAGTACTTC.

This clonotype appeared many times. J is TRBJ2-4 and V is TRBV6-5; 7 nucleotides align to TRBD1. Germline lookup yields CDR1 MNHEY and CDR2 SVGAGI. This CDR3 is 15 amino acids long. V shed 5 bases and J 3 bases; nucleotides not matched to a gene: 7. The CDR3 nucleotides are TGTGCCAGCAGTAAAAACAGGGGATACAAAAACATTCAGTACTTC. The encoded protein is CASSKNRGYKNIQYF.

This clonotype was seen repeatedly, ten times or more. V usage is TRBV6-4 and J usage is TRBJ1-2, with unresolved D. Germline CDR1 reads MRHNA; CDR2 reads SNTAGT. V was clipped by 0 bases and J by 4 bases, with 9 bases between them. The CDR3 is made up of 14 amino acids. The chain's CDR3 is CASSDSGSSYGYTF. The CDR3 DNA reads as TGTGCCAGCAGTGACTCAGGTAGCAGCTATGGCTACACCTTC.

This sequence joins TRBV3-1 and TRBJ1-4; D unclear. The CDR3 spans 14 residues. Germline V gene lookup returns CDR1 LGHDT and CDR2 YNNKEL (reference sequence). V shed 2 bases and J shed 8 bases, with 12 bases lying between them. For the CDR3, the DNA is TGTGCCAGCAGCCAACGGAGGTCTGGAGAAAAACTGTTTTTT. Residues: CASSQRRSGEKLFF.

This clonotype was found many times. The chain has TRBV9 and TRBJ1-3, with 9 bases fitting TRBD1. The CDR3 length is 16 residues. Germline V gives CDR1 SGDLS, CDR2 YYNGEE. The trim removed 3 bases at V and 1 base at J, leaving 5 bases unmatched. This CDR3 reads CASSAGTGRSGNTIYF. CDR3 nucleotides: TGTGCCAGCAGCGCCGGGACAGGGAGGTCTGGAAACACCATATATTTT.

This clonotype has a handful of counts. The junction does not match germline at one end; this may be a read error. The CDR3 sequence: CASRQVKGLGYNEQFF. The CDR3 nucleotides are TGTGCCAGCAGACAAGTCAAGGGACTAGGATACAATGAGCAGTTCTTC. This sequence joins TRBV3-1 and TRBJ2-1, with TRBD2 matching over 8 bases. CDR3 length equals 16 residues. CDR1 is LGHDT and CDR2 is YNNKEL in the germline V gene (reference sequence).

This clonotype came up a few times. The chain combines TRBV10-3 with TRBJ2-7; 7 nucleotides agree with TRBD1. The CDR3 has 13 amino acids. J lost 2 bases, V lost 9 bases, and 7 bases had no gene match. Looked up from germline, CDR1 is ENHRY and CDR2 is SYGVKD. CDR3 nucleotide sequence: TGTGCCATTTTACAGGGGACCACCTACGAGCAGTACTTC. Translating it yields CAILQGTTYEQYF.

This clonotype was detected a few times. The V gene is TRBV18, the J gene TRBJ2-5; D is perhaps TRBD1 (6 bases). Germline CDR1 is KGHSH and CDR2 is LQKENI. The germline V and J ends were trimmed by 4 bases and 3 bases, with 24 bases remaining between them. The CDR3 totals 18 residues. The CDR3 protein is CASSLLALPRDKEETQYF. The CDR3 region has the DNA TGTGCCAGCTCACTCTTAGCACTCCCCCGGGACAAAGAAGAGACCCAGTACTTC.

This clonotype was seen a handful of times. This rearrangement joins TRBV2 to TRBJ2-3, with D hard to call. The CDR3 runs to 15 residues. Germline V gene sequence: CDR1 SNHLY, CDR2 FYNNEI. Trimming removed 3 bases at V and 6 bases at J, with 16 bases between. The CDR3 loop is CASSDLRSVGDTQYF. In nucleotides, the CDR3 is TGTGCCAGCAGTGATCTGAGATCCGTCGGTGATACGCAGTATTTT.

This clonotype was picked up many times. The V and J genes are TRBV29-1 and TRBJ1-6; TRBD1 aligns across 8 bases. After removal of 7 bases from V and 12 bases from J, the junction contained 5 bases not matched to a gene. The CDR3 has 11 residues. Germline loops: CDR1 SQVTM, CDR2 ANQGSEA. The CDR3 reads CSASTGGPLHF. The CDR3 DNA reads TGCAGCGCCTCCACAGGGGGACCCCTCCACTTT.

The sample holds a few counts of this clonotype. The J gene is TRBJ1-1, the V gene TRBV4-3; D is uncertain. The CDR3 has 13 amino acids. The V gene lost 0 bases and the J gene lost 7 bases, with 9 bases spanning the gap. The V gene's germline CDR1 is LGHNA and CDR2 YSLEER. CDR3 sequence (DNA): TGCGCCAGCAGCCAAGATGGAGGAAGTGAAGCTTTCTTT. Its translation is CASSQDGGSEAFF.

This clonotype was observed a handful of times. The J gene is TRBJ2-2, the V gene TRBV7-9; D is undetermined. CDR1 and CDR2 (germline): SEHNR, FQNEAQ (reference sequence). The CDR3 runs to 13 residues. Trimming left V 1 base short and J 4 bases short, with 4 bases between. The CDR3 DNA is TGTGCCAGCAGCTTAGGGGGCACCGGGGAGCTGTTTTTT. This sequence encodes CASSLGGTGELFF.

This clonotype has just a few counts. The chain carries TRBV6-5 and TRBJ1-6; D is uncertain. Germline values: CDR1 MNHEY, CDR2 SVGAGI. V lost 0 bases and J lost 4, with 10 bases in between. This CDR3 comprises 16 residues. CDR3 DNA: TGTGCCAGCAGTTACTCCGGGCGGGGTTATAATTCACCCCTCCACTTT. It encodes CASSYSGRGYNSPLHF.

The rearrangement joins TRBV29-1 to TRBJ2-5; no firm D call. The CDR3 sequence is 12 residues long. Per germline, CDR1 SQVTM and CDR2 ANQGSEA. V gave up 5 bases and J gave up 0 bases, with 7 bases separating them. This CDR3 is CSVRSYQETQYF. The CDR3 nucleotides read TGCAGCGTTCGTTCATACCAAGAGACCCAGTACTTC.

This clonotype was detected only a few times. The chain recombines TRBV27 with TRBJ1-5, with 9 bases that match TRBD1. Germline CDR1 reads MNHEY; CDR2 reads SMNVEV (reference sequence). Unmatched junction bases numbered 20, after V lost 8 bases and J lost 3 bases. The CDR3 is 19 amino acids. The CDR3 region is CASGIPGQGHPDPNQPQHF. CDR3 DNA sequence: TGTGCCAGCGGGATACCGGGACAGGGTCACCCTGACCCCAATCAGCCCCAGCATTTT.

This clonotype was seen only a few times. The J gene is TRBJ2-3, the V gene TRBV12-3 or TRBV12-4; D possibly matches TRBD1 or TRBD2 (6 bases each). V shed 6 bases and J shed 4 bases, with 14 bases lying between them. This CDR3 is 14 amino acids long. The DNA of the CDR3 is TGTGCCAGCAGAAAACAGGGAGGTCCAGATACGCAGTATTTT. It encodes CASRKQGGPDTQYF.

The rearrangement joins TRBV5-1 to TRBJ2-3; the D is unclear. The CDR3 covers 16 residues. Germline CDR1 is SGHRS and CDR2 is YFSETQ. Trimming pared 0 bases from V and 0 bases from J, leaving 11 bases between. CDR3 loop: CASSLVSMSSTDTQYF. CDR3 in DNA: TGCGCCAGCAGCTTGGTATCCATGTCAAGCACAGATACGCAGTATTTT.

In this sample, this clonotype turned up a few times. The rearrangement joins TRBV6-1 to TRBJ1-5; D call uncertain. Germline CDR1 is MNHNS and CDR2 is SASEGT. The CDR3 spans 13 residues. V lost 6 bases to trimming and J lost 3 bases, with 9 bases between them. The CDR3 loop is CASSPQDNQPQHF. For the CDR3, the DNA is TGTGCCAGCAGCCCCCAGGACAATCAGCCCCAGCATTTT.

The chain recombines TRBV5-8 with TRBJ2-1, with D perhaps being TRBD1 or TRBD2 (5 bases each). The CDR3 is made up of 14 amino acids. Germline CDR1 and CDR2: SGHTS and YDEGEE. Trimming pared 0 bases from V and 6 bases from J, leaving 10 bases between. The CDR3 is CASSLGGDFNEQFF. The CDR3 nucleotides read TGTGCCAGCAGCTTGGGAGGGGATTTCAATGAGCAGTTCTTC.

A word on this clonotype: This clone may be a read error of a much larger clone one base away. The CDR3, as DNA: TGCAGTGCTAGTCCGAAGGAAGGTCGAGCAACTTCACCCCTCCACTTT. Translated, it gives CSASPKEGRATSPLHF. V gene TRBV20-1 combines with J gene TRBJ1-6; D call uncertain. This CDR3 has 16 residues. The V end was cut by 3 bases, the J end by 9 bases, with 21 bases between. Germline CDR1 reads DFQATT; CDR2 reads SNEGSKA (reference sequence).

Only a few counts were recorded for this clonotype. The J gene is TRBJ1-4, the V gene TRBV7-2; tentatively, D is TRBD1 (6 bases). Per germline, CDR1 SGHTA and CDR2 FQGNSA. Trimming removed 0 bases from V and 4 bases from J, with 9 bases in between. The CDR3 runs 15 residues. CDR3 protein: CASSLAVRGNEKLFF. The CDR3, as DNA: TGTGCCAGCAGCTTAGCCGTCAGGGGTAATGAAAAACTGTTTTTT.